These T cell receptor beta chains were read from a single sample in a study of shared clonotypes between healthy human individuals. TCRdb's copy holds only in-frame clones and misses some; the assay was immunoSEQ multiplex PCR. The table includes over 1.4 million clones, roughly 95% detected once. Material: naive CD4+ T cells sorted from blood. All receptors derive from a man aged 25-45 years in good health. Each CDR3 is given with its conserved first and last residue. A D gene is named only where the DNA matches it firmly. Clone size is given for some rows only: seen once, a few or many times, or a class if the clone is expanded.

CDR3 DNA,CDR3 protein,V gene,J gene,D gene,clone size
TGTGCCAGCAGTTTTCTAGGGAACAATGAGCAGTTCTTC,CASSFLGNNEQFF,TRBV27,TRBJ2-1,.,.
TGTGCCAGTTCACCAAGGGGCGGCGGGAGGGTCGCACTTCCCGCTGCTGGCAATGAGCAGTTCTTC,CASSPRGGGRVALPAAGNEQFF,TRBV18,TRBJ2-1,TRBD2,.
TGTGCCACCAGCAGAGGTATGCCGGGGACTAGTGTTACCTACGAGCAGTACTTC,CATSRGMPGTSVTYEQYF,TRBV15,TRBJ2-7,TRBD2,.
TGCGCCAGCAGTGAACGGGAGACCGGGGAGCTGTTTTTT,CASSERETGELFF,TRBV10-1,TRBJ2-2,.,.
TGTGCCAGCAGTTTAAGCTCGCCCGGGGCCAACGTCCTGACTTTC,CASSLSSPGANVLTF,TRBV27,TRBJ2-6,.,.
TGTGCCAGCAGCAACGCAAAACACAGGGTTACTAATGAAAAACTGTTTTTT,CASSNAKHRVTNEKLFF,TRBV5-4,TRBJ1-4,.,.
TGTGCCACCAGCAGATTGATTTACCGGGACAGGGGCTACGAGCAGTACTTC,CATSRLIYRDRGYEQYF,TRBV15,TRBJ2-7,TRBD1,.
TGCGCCAGCAGCTTAACAGGGGGCCAGGAGACCCAGTACTTC,CASSLTGGQETQYF,TRBV5-1,TRBJ2-5,TRBD1,.
TGTGCCAGCAGCCCTAGCGGCGTATCCTACAATGAGCAGTTCTTC,CASSPSGVSYNEQFF,TRBV6-1,TRBJ2-1,TRBD2,.
TGTGCCTGGAGTGTAGCCAGGGAGGTCGGGGAGCAGTACTTC,CAWSVAREVGEQYF,TRBV30,TRBJ2-7,.,.
TGTGCCAGCAGAATCGACAGGGTCGGCACAGATACGCAGTATTTT,CASRIDRVGTDTQYF,TRBV27,TRBJ2-3,TRBD1,.
TGTGCCAGCAGTGACTCGCCGCTAGCGGGAGGTCCCAGCTCCTACAATGAGCAGTTCTTC,CASSDSPLAGGPSSYNEQFF,TRBV6-4,TRBJ2-1,TRBD2,.
TGTGCCAGCAGCCCGTCAGGCGCAGGGAATCAGCCCCAGCATTTT,CASSPSGAGNQPQHF,TRBV7-9,TRBJ1-5,.,.
TGTGCCAGCAGCCGCGACAGGGGTACGACCGAGCAGTACTTC,CASSRDRGTTEQYF,TRBV6-1,TRBJ2-7,TRBD1,.
TGTGCCAGCAGTTATTCGGGACAGGGAAGCAATCAGCCCCAGCATTTT,CASSYSGQGSNQPQHF,TRBV28,TRBJ1-5,TRBD1,.
TGTGCCAGCTCACCACCGGGGGCGGGAACGGGCACAGATACGCAGTATTTT,CASSPPGAGTGTDTQYF,TRBV18,TRBJ2-3,.,.
TGTGCCAGCAGTTTAGTCGTCGGGGAACAGCCCCAGCATTTT,CASSLVVGEQPQHF,TRBV27,TRBJ1-5,.,.
TGTGCCAGCAGCACCCCCACCGGGGAGCTGTTTTTT,CASSTPTGELFF,TRBV28,TRBJ2-2,.,.
TGTGCCAGCAGGGAGGCCTCGGGCTCTGGGTACAATGAGCAGTTCTTC,CASREASGSGYNEQFF,TRBV7-9,TRBJ2-1,.,.
TGCGCCAGCAGCTTGATGGGACAGGGAAACACCGGGGAGCTGTTTTTT,CASSLMGQGNTGELFF,TRBV5-1,TRBJ2-2,TRBD1,.
TGTGCCAGCAGCTCCGCGGCCGGTTTTACCAATGAGCAGTTCTTC,CASSSAAGFTNEQFF,TRBV11-2,TRBJ2-1,.,.
TGCGCCAGCAGCTTAATGGGAGTAGCAGGGTTGAATGAGCAGTTCTTC,CASSLMGVAGLNEQFF,TRBV5-1,TRBJ2-1,.,.
TGTGCCAGCAGCCCCCGGACAGGGTATCCCTCTGGGGCCAACGTCCTGACTTTC,CASSPRTGYPSGANVLTF,TRBV9,TRBJ2-6,TRBD1,.
TGTGCCACCAGCAGAGCGGGAGGCTCCTACGAGCAGTACTTC,CATSRAGGSYEQYF,TRBV15,TRBJ2-7,TRBD2,.
TGTGCCAGTAGTATAGTTGGGGTCAGCAATCAGCCCCAGCATTTT,CASSIVGVSNQPQHF,TRBV19,TRBJ1-5,.,.
TGTGCCAGCAGCGAATACAGGGGGCCCGCTTTCTTT,CASSEYRGPAFF,TRBV11-2,TRBJ1-1,TRBD1,.
TGTGCCAGCAGTGAATATAAGGCCGGGGTTGCCCGGAACACTGAAGCTTTCTTT,CASSEYKAGVARNTEAFF,TRBV25-1,TRBJ1-1,.,.
TGTGCCAGCAGTGATTCAGTCTATGGCTACACCTTC,CASSDSVYGYTF,TRBV25-1,TRBJ1-2,.,.
TGTGCCTGGAGTCCGGGGCGGAGAGGCTATGGCTACACCTTC,CAWSPGRRGYGYTF,TRBV30,TRBJ1-2,.,.
TGTGCCGTACAAAGATGGGAAAATCAGCCCCAGCATTTT,CAVQRWENQPQHF,TRBV7-9,TRBJ1-5,.,.
TGTGCCAGCAGCTTAATAGGAGATGGCTACACCTTC,CASSLIGDGYTF,TRBV7-9,TRBJ1-2,.,.
TGCGCCAGCAGCCAAGCCCCCCGGGGAACCCGTGAAAAACTGTTTTTT,CASSQAPRGTREKLFF,TRBV4-3,TRBJ1-4,.,.
TGTGCCAGCAGTCGGACAGGGGATGGCACAGATACGCAGTATTTT,CASSRTGDGTDTQYF,TRBV6-5,TRBJ2-3,TRBD1,.
TGCGCCAGCAGTGAGAACGGGCCTTGGCAGTTCTTC,CASSENGPWQFF,TRBV10-1,TRBJ2-1,.,.
TGTGCCAGCAGCCCCCATGTGGCGGGAGGAACCGGGGAGCTGTTTTTT,CASSPHVAGGTGELFF,TRBV9,TRBJ2-2,TRBD2,.
TGTGCCAGCAGCCCGCCAGTAACTGAAGCTTTCTTT,CASSPPVTEAFF,TRBV13,TRBJ1-1,.,once
TGTGCCAGCAGTTTATCGGCTCTCTACGAGCAGTACTTC,CASSLSALYEQYF,TRBV27,TRBJ2-7,.,.
TGTGCCAGCAGCTTAGACGTGGGGAGTAGTCATGGCTACACCTTC,CASSLDVGSSHGYTF,TRBV7-2,TRBJ1-2,.,.
TGTGCCAGCAGCTTTAGTCCGGGACAGGGGAACACTGAAGCTTTCTTT,CASSFSPGQGNTEAFF,TRBV5-5,TRBJ1-1,TRBD1,.
TGTGCCAGTACACGGGGACACGACGCCGCGAACACCGGGGAGCTGTTTTTT,CASTRGHDAANTGELFF,TRBV18,TRBJ2-2,.,once
TGCGCCAGCAGCGTAGCAGCGGGAGTCGGTGAGCAGTTCTTC,CASSVAAGVGEQFF,TRBV5-1,TRBJ2-1,TRBD2,.
TGTGCCAGCAGCCTGCTGGACAGGGACCTAGAGACCCAGTACTTC,CASSLLDRDLETQYF,TRBV7-9,TRBJ2-5,TRBD1,.
TGTGCCAGCAGTGCCACAGGGGTAAACATTCAGTACTTC,CASSATGVNIQYF,TRBV6-1,TRBJ2-4,TRBD1,.
TGCGCCAGCAGCCAAGAAATGGAGGTATTGGGTGAGCAGTTCTTC,CASSQEMEVLGEQFF,TRBV4-3,TRBJ2-1,.,.
TGTGCCAGCAGCGTAGGTCCTAGCGGGAGGACCGCAGAGACCCAGTACTTC,CASSVGPSGRTAETQYF,TRBV9,TRBJ2-5,TRBD2,.
TGCGCCAGCAGTGAGACTCATCCGGGACTAGCCGGCTACAATGAGCAGTTCTTC,CASSETHPGLAGYNEQFF,TRBV10-2,TRBJ2-1,TRBD2,.
TGTGCCGCTAAGACCCACCCAGGCAATCAGCCCCAGCATTTT,CAAKTHPGNQPQHF,TRBV30,TRBJ1-5,.,.
TGTGCCAGCAGCTTAGCGCGAGTGGTCACCGGGGAGCTGTTTTTT,CASSLARVVTGELFF,TRBV7-8,TRBJ2-2,.,once
TGTGCCAGCAGCCCCAACGGGGGACAGGGGTACGAGCAGTACTTC,CASSPNGGQGYEQYF,TRBV9,TRBJ2-7,TRBD1,.
TGTGCCACCAGCACTGGGTCCCGCCAGCTGGGAAACACCATATATTTT,CATSTGSRQLGNTIYF,TRBV15,TRBJ1-3,.,.
TGTGCCAGCCCTGCGGGCCGAAGATGGGGGTTCAATTTCTACGAGCAGTACTTC,CASPAGRRWGFNFYEQYF,TRBV11-3,TRBJ2-7,.,.
TGTGCCAGCTACTTACCCCTGGCGGGAGCGGGAGAGACCCAGTACTTC,CASYLPLAGAGETQYF,TRBV2,TRBJ2-5,TRBD2,.